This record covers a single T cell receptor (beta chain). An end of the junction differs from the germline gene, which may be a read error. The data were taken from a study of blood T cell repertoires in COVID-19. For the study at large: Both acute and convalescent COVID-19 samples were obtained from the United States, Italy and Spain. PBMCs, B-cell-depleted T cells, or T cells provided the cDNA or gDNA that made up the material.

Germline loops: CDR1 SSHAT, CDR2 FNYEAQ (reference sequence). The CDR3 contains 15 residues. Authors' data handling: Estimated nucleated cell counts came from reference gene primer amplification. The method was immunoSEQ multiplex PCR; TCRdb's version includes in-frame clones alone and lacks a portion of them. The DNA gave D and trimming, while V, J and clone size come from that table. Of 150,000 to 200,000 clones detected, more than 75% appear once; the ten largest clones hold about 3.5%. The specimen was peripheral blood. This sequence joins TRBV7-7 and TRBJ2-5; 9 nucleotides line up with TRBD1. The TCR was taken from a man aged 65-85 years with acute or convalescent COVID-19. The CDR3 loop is CASSFGTGLRETQYF. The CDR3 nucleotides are TGTGCTAGCAGCTTCGGGACAGGGCTTAGAGAGACCCAGTACTTC.